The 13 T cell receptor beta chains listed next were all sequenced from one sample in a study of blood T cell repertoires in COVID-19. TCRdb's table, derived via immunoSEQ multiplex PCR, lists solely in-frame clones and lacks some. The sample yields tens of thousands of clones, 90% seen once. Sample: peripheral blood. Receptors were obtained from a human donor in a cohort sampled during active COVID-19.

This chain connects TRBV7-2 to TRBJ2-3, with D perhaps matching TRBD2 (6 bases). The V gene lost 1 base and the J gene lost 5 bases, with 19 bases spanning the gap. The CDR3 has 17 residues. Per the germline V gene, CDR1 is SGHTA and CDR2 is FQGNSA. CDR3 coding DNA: TGTGCCAGCAGCTTAGAAATCGGGAGCGGTCGTGGAGATACGCAGTATTTT. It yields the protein CASSLEIGSGRGDTQYF.

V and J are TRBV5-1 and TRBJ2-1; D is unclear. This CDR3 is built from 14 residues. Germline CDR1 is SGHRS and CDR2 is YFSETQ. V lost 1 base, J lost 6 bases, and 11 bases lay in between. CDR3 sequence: CASSLITDPNEQFF. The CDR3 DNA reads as TGCGCCAGCAGCTTGATCACAGATCCCAATGAGCAGTTCTTC.

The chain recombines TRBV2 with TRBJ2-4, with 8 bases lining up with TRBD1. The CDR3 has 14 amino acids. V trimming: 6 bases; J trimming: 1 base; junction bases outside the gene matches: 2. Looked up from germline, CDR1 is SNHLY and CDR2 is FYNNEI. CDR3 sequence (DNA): TGTGCCAGCAGAGGGGACAGGGCCAAAAACATTCAGTACTTC. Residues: CASRGDRAKNIQYF.

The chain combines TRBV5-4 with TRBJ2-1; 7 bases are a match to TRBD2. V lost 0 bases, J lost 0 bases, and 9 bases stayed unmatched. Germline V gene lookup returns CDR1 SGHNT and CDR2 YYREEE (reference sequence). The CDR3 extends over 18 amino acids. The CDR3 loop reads CASSLAVAGGSSYNEQFF. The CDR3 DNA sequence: TGTGCCAGCAGCTTGGCGGTGGCAGGCGGGAGCTCCTACAATGAGCAGTTCTTC.

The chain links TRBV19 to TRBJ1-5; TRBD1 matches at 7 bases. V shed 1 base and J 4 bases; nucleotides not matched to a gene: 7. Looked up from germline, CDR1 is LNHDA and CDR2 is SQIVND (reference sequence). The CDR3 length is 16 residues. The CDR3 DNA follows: TGTGCCAGTAGTATAGGTAACAGGGGACTTAATCAGCCCCAGCATTTT. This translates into CASSIGNRGLNQPQHF.

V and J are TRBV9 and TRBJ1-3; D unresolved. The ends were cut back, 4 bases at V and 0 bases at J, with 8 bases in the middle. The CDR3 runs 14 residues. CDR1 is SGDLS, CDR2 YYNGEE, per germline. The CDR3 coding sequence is TGTGCCAGCAGCCGACTGAGCTCTGGAAACACCATATATTTT. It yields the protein CASSRLSSGNTIYF.

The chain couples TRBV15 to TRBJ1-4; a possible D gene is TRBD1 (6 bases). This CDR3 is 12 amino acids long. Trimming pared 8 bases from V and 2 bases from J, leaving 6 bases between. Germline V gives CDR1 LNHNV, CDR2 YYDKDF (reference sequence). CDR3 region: CATGGTNEKLFF. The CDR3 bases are TGTGCCACCGGGGGCACTAATGAAAAACTGTTTTTT.

The CDR3, as DNA: TGTGCCAGCAGTGATGGGTGGGGCGTGGGTCAGCCCCAGCATTTT. It is translated as CASSDGWGVGQPQHF. The J gene is TRBJ1-5, the V gene TRBV2; D may be TRBD1 (5 bases). Germline CDR1 SNHLY, CDR2 FYNNEI. Trimming took 3 bases from V and 6 from J, leaving 15 bases between them. The CDR3 sequence is 15 residues long. Full variable domain (rest looked up from reference TRBV2 and TRBJ1-5): EPEVTQTPSHQVTQMGQEVILRCVPISNHLYFYWYRQILGQKVEFLVSFYNNEISEKSEIFDDQFSVERPDGSNFTLKIRSTKLEDSAMYFCASSDGWGVGQPQHFGDGTRLSIL.

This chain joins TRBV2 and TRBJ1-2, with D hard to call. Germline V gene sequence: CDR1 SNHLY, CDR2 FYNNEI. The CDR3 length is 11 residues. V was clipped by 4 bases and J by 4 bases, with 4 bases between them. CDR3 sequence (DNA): TGTGCCAGCAGTGGTCTCTATGGCTACACCTTC. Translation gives CASSGLYGYTF.

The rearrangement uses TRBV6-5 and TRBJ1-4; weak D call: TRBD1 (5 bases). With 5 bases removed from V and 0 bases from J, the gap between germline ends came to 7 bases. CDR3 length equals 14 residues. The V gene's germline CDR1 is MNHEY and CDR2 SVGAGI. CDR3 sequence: CASSRQTTNEKLFF. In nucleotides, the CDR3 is TGTGCCAGCAGTAGACAGACAACTAATGAAAAACTGTTTTTT.

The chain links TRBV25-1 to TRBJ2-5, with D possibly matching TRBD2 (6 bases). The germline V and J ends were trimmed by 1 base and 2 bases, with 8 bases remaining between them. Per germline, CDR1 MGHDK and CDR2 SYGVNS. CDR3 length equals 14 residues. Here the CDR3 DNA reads TGTGCCAGCAGTGAATTTCGGGGGCAAGAGACCCAGTACTTC. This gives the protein CASSEFRGQETQYF. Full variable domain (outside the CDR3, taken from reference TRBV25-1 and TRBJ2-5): EADIYQTPRYLVIGTGKKITLECSQTMGHDKMYWYQQDPGMELHLIHYSYGVNSTEKGDLSSESTVSRIRTEHFPLTLESARPSHTSQYLCASSEFRGQETQYFGPGTRLLVL.

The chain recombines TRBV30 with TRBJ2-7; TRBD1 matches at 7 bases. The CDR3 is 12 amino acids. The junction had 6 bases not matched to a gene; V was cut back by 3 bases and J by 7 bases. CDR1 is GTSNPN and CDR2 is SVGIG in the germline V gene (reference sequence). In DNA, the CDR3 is TGTGCCTGGAGCCAAACAGGGGTTGAGCAGTACTTC. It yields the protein CAWSQTGVEQYF.

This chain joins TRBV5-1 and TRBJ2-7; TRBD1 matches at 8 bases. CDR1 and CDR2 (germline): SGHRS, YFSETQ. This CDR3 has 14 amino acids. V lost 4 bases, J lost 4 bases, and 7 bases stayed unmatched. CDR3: CASSRDRGHYEQYF. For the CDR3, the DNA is TGCGCCAGCAGCAGAGACAGGGGTCATTACGAGCAGTACTTC.